This T cell receptor beta chain derives from a study of control samples from healthy donors and cancer patients. Trimming pared 1 base from V and 10 bases from J, leaving 13 bases between. This CDR3 has 13 residues. CDR1 and CDR2 (germline): SNHLY, FYNNEI. This table comes from immunoSEQ multiplex PCR, and its TCRdb copy is limited to in-frame clones, with some not included. The table includes 150,000 to 200,000 clones, around 92% detected once. The sample consisted of blood. The chain uses TRBV2 and TRBJ1-1; D may be TRBD1 (5 bases). The clonotype originates from a woman under 40 in good health. The CDR3 DNA follows: TGTGCCAGCAGTGAAGAGTTGGGGGTGGGAGCTTTCTTT. Amino acid sequence: CASSEELGVGAFF.